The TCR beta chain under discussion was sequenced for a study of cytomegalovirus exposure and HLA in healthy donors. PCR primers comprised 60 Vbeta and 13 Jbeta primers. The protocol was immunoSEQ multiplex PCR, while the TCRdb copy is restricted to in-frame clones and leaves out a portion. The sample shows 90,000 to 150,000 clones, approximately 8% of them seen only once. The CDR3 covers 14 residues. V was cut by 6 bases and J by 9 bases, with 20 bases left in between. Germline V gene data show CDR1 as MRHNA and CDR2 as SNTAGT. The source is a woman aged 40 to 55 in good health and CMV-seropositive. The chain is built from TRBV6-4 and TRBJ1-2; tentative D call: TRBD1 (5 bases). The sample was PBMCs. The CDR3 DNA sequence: TGTGCCAGCAGCGACCAGGGACCCGCGGGACGCTACACCTTC. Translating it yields CASSDQGPAGRYTF.